Below, 11 T cell receptor beta chains from the same sample are listed, as sequenced in a study of shared clonotypes between healthy human individuals (dated by TCRdb to between 2020 and 2021). The library was obtained by the immunoSEQ multiplex PCR assay. TCRdb obtained this table from immuneACCESS and retained in-frame rearrangements with V and J assigned. These tables miss some clones; where compared with another copy, unresolved V genes account for less than half of the shortfall, and the remainder is unexplained. The sample has about 560,000 clones on record, roughly 79% of them singletons. The ten largest clones add up to about 12% of the sample. Sequencing was done on a sample of PBMCs. These receptors originate from a woman aged 40 to 50 in good health. Some clones in this sample may be carry-over from other donors' samples.

The chain has TRBV19 and TRBJ2-7, with 11 bases that match TRBD2. This CDR3 region has 18 residues. Germline lookup yields CDR1 LNHDA and CDR2 SQIVND (reference sequence). With 2 bases clipped from V and 0 bases from J, the junction kept 9 bases outside the gene matches. The CDR3 DNA reads as TGTGCCAGTAGTATATTTAGGACTAGCGGGCCGAGCTCCTACGAGCAGTACTTC. Its translation: CASSIFRTSGPSSYEQYF.

A few counts support this clone. The sample holds other DNA sequences that translate to the same CDR3. This sequence joins TRBV5-1 and TRBJ2-5; D is ambiguous. CDR3 length equals 13 residues. The germline CDR1 and CDR2 sequences are SGHRS and YFSETQ. V was pared by 0 bases and J by 4 bases, with 7 bases between. The CDR3 loop is CASSLGVAETQYF. For the CDR3, the DNA is TGCGCCAGCAGCTTGGGGGTTGCAGAGACCCAGTACTTC.

In its sample, this clone was seen many times. This CDR3 reads CASSPRRESGYTF. The CDR3 DNA is TGCGCCAGCAGTCCCCGTAGGGAGTCTGGCTACACCTTC. The chain recombines TRBV4-3 with TRBJ1-2; D remains ambiguous. The CDR3 loop spans 13 amino acids. Germline CDR1 LGHNA, CDR2 YSLEER. V dropped 6 bases and J dropped 7 bases, with 15 bases sitting between them.

The chain is built from TRBV19 and TRBJ2-1, with D possibly called TRBD1 or TRBD2 (5 bases each). Trimming stripped 3 bases from V and 10 bases from J, with 10 bases between. Germline values: CDR1 LNHDA, CDR2 SQIVND (reference sequence). This CDR3 spans 12 amino acids. This chain's CDR3 is CASSIWGGEQFF. In DNA form, the CDR3 reads TGTGCCAGTAGTATCTGGGGCGGGGAGCAGTTCTTC.

This chain joins TRBV19 and TRBJ2-5; 9 positions agree with TRBD2. Germline trimming cut 9 bases from V and 4 bases from J; bases unmatched to any gene: 9. CDR1 and CDR2 (germline): LNHDA, SQIVND (reference sequence). The CDR3 totals 14 residues. The CDR3 region has the DNA TGTGCCAGCTCGGCAATAGCGGGAGCAGAGACCCAGTACTTC. Amino acids: CASSAIAGAETQYF.

A few counts support this clone. CDR3 sequence reads: CASSFQGLAGGNEQFF. Written as DNA, the CDR3 is TGTGCCAGCAGCTTCCAAGGACTAGCGGGCGGGAATGAGCAGTTCTTC. The chain recombines TRBV7-2 with TRBJ2-1; 11 bases map to TRBD2. Germline V gene data show CDR1 as SGHTA and CDR2 as FQGNSA. The CDR3 loop spans 16 amino acids. V shed 3 bases, J shed 7 bases, and the junction held 8 bases outside the gene matches.

With respect to this clone: One junction end does not reproduce the germline sequence, and a read error may be involved. This chain uses TRBV7-2 with TRBJ2-2; TRBD2 aligns across 9 bases. Germline V lookup: CDR1 SGHTA, CDR2 FQGNSA. The CDR3 extends over 17 amino acids. CDR3 sequence (DNA): TGTGCCAGCACCTTAAGAATAGCGGGAGTTAGTACCGGGGAGCTGTTTTTT. Amino acid sequence: CASTLRIAGVSTGELFF.

The chain links TRBV2 to TRBJ2-5, with 7 bases identical to TRBD1. Trimming took 6 bases from V and 2 from J; bases not matched to a gene: 12. The CDR3 has 16 residues. Looked up from germline, CDR1 is SNHLY and CDR2 is FYNNEI. The CDR3 is CASSLIQGRGQETQYF. CDR3 bases: TGTGCCAGCAGCTTGATACAGGGGCGTGGGCAAGAGACCCAGTACTTC.

The V and J genes are TRBV30 and TRBJ2-3, with D possibly TRBD2 on 7 matching bases. The germline CDR1 and CDR2 sequences are GTSNPN and SVGIG (reference sequence). The CDR3 sequence is 16 residues long. With 1 base removed from V and 1 base from J, the gap between germline ends came to 15 bases. The CDR3 protein is CAWSDGRTVGTDTQYF. CDR3 nucleotides: TGTGCCTGGAGTGACGGGAGGACAGTTGGCACAGATACGCAGTATTTT.

This clone was counted a few times. The V gene is TRBV25-1, the J gene TRBJ1-1; tentatively, D is TRBD1 (5 bases). CDR1 MGHDK and CDR2 SYGVNS come from the germline V gene. This CDR3 comprises 13 residues. Trimming removed 4 bases at V and 8 bases at J, with 14 bases between. CDR3 DNA sequence: TGTGCCAGCAGTGCCCAGGGTGGGGCCGAAGCTTTCTTT. Protein: CASSAQGGAEAFF. Full variable domain (missing parts from reference TRBV25-1 and TRBJ1-1): EADIYQTPRYLVIGTGKKITLECSQTMGHDKMYWYQQDPGMELHLIHYSYGVNSTEKGDLSSESTVSRIRTEHFPLTLESARPSHTSQYLCASSAQGGAEAFFGQGTRLTVV.

This clone was seen more than once but under ten times. This chain links TRBV19 with TRBJ2-7; TRBD2 matches 10 bases. Germline V CDR1 and CDR2: LNHDA, SQIVND (reference sequence). The CDR3 has 13 residues. With V trimmed by 6 bases and J by 5 bases, 4 bases remained unmatched. CDR3 sequence reads: CASSTGLAHEQYF. CDR3 DNA sequence: TGTGCCAGTAGCACGGGACTAGCGCACGAGCAGTACTTC.